This T cell receptor beta chain was sequenced during a study of beta chain features in type 1 diabetes. Turning to the study itself: There was similarity between patients and healthy donors in age, gender and cell yields. The study, taken as a whole, reports: Insertions at VDJ junctions were less frequent in type 1 diabetes patients. These patients also deleted more nucleotides at the same junctions.

This clone came up many times. The antigen is undetermined. The trim removed 6 bases at V and 5 bases at J, leaving 7 bases unmatched. This CDR3 has 15 amino acids. Germline-derived CDR1 and CDR2 are MDHEN and SYDVKM. Investigators reverse transcribed all isolated RNA, so they sequenced expressed TCRB transcripts. The repertoire was sequenced with immunoSEQ multiplex PCR; TCRdb's copy has only in-frame clones and lacks some. The sample carries about 140,000 clones, 6.9% recorded once. V and J are TRBV28 and TRBJ2-7; TRBD2 aligns across 13 bases. The sample consisted of central memory CD4+ T cells from blood. This clonotype was obtained from a woman in her 30s in good health. The CDR3 DNA is TGTGCCAGCAGACTAGCGGGAGGGCCGAGCGACGAGCAGTACTTC. Protein product: CASRLAGGPSDEQYF. Full variable domain (rest looked up from reference TRBV28 and TRBJ2-7): DVKVTQSSRYLVKRTGEKVFLECVQDMDHENMFWYRQDPGLGLRLIYFSYDVKMKEKGDIPEGYSVSREKKERFSLILESASTNQTSMYLCASRLAGGPSDEQYFGPGTRLTVT.